A single sample is the source of the 2 T cell receptor beta chains below, sequenced in a study of CD8 T cells in ankylosing spondylitis (dated by TCRdb to about 2017). The library was built by means of 5' RACE. Sequencing was performed on an Illumina HiSeq 2500. Using fastp trimming at Q25 and MiXCR clonotype assembly, TCRdb reanalyzed the public sequencing data and kept in-frame beta chains. Every CDR3 protein is listed once, alongside the most common genes and DNA of its rows. This sample lists a few hundred thousand distinct CDR3 sequences; 18% were detected once. Of the sample, around 30% falls within the top ten clones. Input material: blood, either unsorted or a sorted T cell fraction (not recorded which). The receptors stem from a male donor with ankylosing spondylitis or in good health (not recorded which).

The chain recombines TRBV10-3 with TRBJ1-1; D possibly corresponds to TRBD1 (5 bases). Germline-derived CDR1 and CDR2 are ENHRY and SYGVKD. V was cut by 7 bases and J by 2 bases, with 17 bases left in between. This CDR3 contains 15 residues. The CDR3 DNA reads as TGTGCCATCAAAGGGGAAGGGGAGCCTAACACTGAAGCTTTCTTT. The encoded protein is CAIKGEGEPNTEAFF.

The V call is TRBV12-3 or TRBV12-4, the J call TRBJ1-1; tentatively, D is TRBD1 (5 bases). The V end was cut by 2 bases, the J end by 11 bases, with 18 bases between. This CDR3 is built from 14 residues. Written as DNA, the CDR3 is TGTGCCAGCAGTTTAAACGGCAGGGTGGAGGACGCTTTCTTT. It specifies CASSLNGRVEDAFF.